This TCR beta chain comes out of a study of T cell changes during pregnancy in multiple sclerosis. Repertoires were generated with immunoSEQ multiplex PCR, while TCRdb's copy carries only in-frame clones and drops some. The data show about 35,000 clones, 90% to 95% seen once. Trimming removed 7 bases at V and 1 base at J, with 11 bases between. Germline assignment: CDR1 MNHEY and CDR2 SMNVEV (reference sequence). CDR3 length equals 14 residues. The clonotype was recovered from a female donor with multiple sclerosis, enrolled in a pregnancy study. Here the sequenced sample was CD4+ T cells from peripheral blood mononuclear cells, taken in the second trimester of pregnancy. The chain carries TRBV27 and TRBJ2-1, with D perhaps TRBD2 (5 bases). CDR3 residues: CASKIAPSYNEQFF. DNA of the CDR3: TGTGCCAGCAAGATAGCGCCGTCCTACAATGAGCAGTTCTTC.